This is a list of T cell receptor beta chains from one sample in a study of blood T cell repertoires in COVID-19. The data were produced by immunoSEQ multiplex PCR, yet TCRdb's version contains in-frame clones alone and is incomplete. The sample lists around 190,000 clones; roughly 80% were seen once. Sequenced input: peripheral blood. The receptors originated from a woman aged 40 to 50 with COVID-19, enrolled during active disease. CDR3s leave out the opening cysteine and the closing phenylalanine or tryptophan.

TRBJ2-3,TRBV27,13,ASSLSWAYQDTQY
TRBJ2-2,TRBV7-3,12,ASSTQQGAGELF
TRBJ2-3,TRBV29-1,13,SVKRLAGGSDTQY
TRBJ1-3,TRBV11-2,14,ASSLGSSVSGNTIY
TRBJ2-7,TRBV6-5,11,ASSTPRGYEQY
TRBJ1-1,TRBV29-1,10,SGGQQNTEAF
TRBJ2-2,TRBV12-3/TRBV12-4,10,ASSLRVSELF
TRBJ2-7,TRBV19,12,ASTQTGGTYEQY
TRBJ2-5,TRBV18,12,ASSGTGARETQY
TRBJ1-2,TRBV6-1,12,ASSEGSRRSGYT
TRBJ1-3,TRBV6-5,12,ASSPRGPGNTIY
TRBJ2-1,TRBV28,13,ASSGSGGAYNEQF
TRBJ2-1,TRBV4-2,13,ASSQDSGGDNEQF
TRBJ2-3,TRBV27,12,ATNRGPSTDTQY
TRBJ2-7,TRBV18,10,ASSPGGYEQY